The entry below gives a single TCR beta chain sequence along with its context. With V trimmed by 1 base and J by 6 bases, 10 bases remained unmatched. CDR3 length equals 17 residues. Germline CDR1 and CDR2: LGHNA and YSLEER. The sample is drawn from a study of cytomegalovirus exposure and HLA in healthy donors. PCR was performed using 60 Vbeta and 13 Jbeta primers. Clones were sequenced by immunoSEQ multiplex PCR, and TCRdb holds only the in-frame ones, with some missing. The sample includes about 52,000 clones, around 62% of them seen just once. The TCR sequence derives from a human donor in good health. J is TRBJ2-2 and V is TRBV4-3, with TRBD1 identical over 8 bases. The sample taken for sequencing was PBMCs. The CDR3 reads CASSQAIFQGASGELFF. DNA of the CDR3: TGCGCCAGCAGCCAAGCTATCTTCCAGGGGGCCTCCGGGGAGCTGTTTTTT.